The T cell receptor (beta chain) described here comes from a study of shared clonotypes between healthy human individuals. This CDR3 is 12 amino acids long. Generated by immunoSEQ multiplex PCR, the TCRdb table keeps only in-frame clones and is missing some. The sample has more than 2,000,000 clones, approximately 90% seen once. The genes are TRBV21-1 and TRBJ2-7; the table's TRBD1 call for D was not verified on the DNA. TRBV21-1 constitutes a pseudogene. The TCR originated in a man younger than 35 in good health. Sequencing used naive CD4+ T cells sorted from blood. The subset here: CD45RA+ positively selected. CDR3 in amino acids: CASLPTGTEQYF. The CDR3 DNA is TGTGCCAGCTTACCTACAGGGACCGAGCAGTACTTC.